A single TCR beta chain is shown here with its context. Cohort 3 donors counted as recovered after two negative PCRs, clearance, or resolved symptoms. This sample is part of a study of blood T cell repertoires in COVID-19. TCRdb keeps only in-frame clones here, not all; method: immunoSEQ multiplex PCR. Here the sample spans around 300,000 clones, 80% to 90% being singletons. The ends lost 1 base at V and 5 bases at J; junction bases unmatched: 6. The CDR3 runs to 15 residues. Germline lookup yields CDR1 LGHDT and CDR2 YNNKEL (reference sequence). Specimen: PBMCs or T cells enriched from blood (not recorded which). The V call is TRBV3-1 (or the pseudogene TRBV3-2), the J call TRBJ1-2, with 8 nucleotides matching TRBD1. The sequence derives from a woman in her 30s who had recovered from COVID-19. CDR3 sequence reads: CASSQVGQGPYGYTF. In nucleotides, the CDR3 is TGTGCCAGCAGCCAAGTCGGACAGGGCCCTTATGGCTACACCTTC.